This entry describes one T cell receptor beta chain. The antigen remains unidentified. This record comes from a study of post-analysis software for immune sequencing data. Study summary: Relapsing-remitting, secondary progressive and progressive-relapsing multiple sclerosis courses were included.

Whole-study results and caveats: Controls showed significantly higher normalized Chao1 diversity than did multiple sclerosis patients. F measure grouped same-batch samples tightly together. Patients carried roughly 5 TRBV segments more frequently than controls did, and TRBV5-6, TRBV5-1 and TRBV20-1 were among them.

The trim removed 2 bases at V and 10 bases at J, leaving 5 bases unmatched. The length of the CDR3 is 14 residues. Germline lookup yields CDR1 MGHDK and CDR2 SYGVNS. Researchers reported that TCR beta cDNA libraries carried unique molecular identifiers. Input amounts of roughly 0.85 to 10 million T cells were used. These gave around 500,000 cDNA molecules, so each molecule approximated one T cell. TCRdb re-called the PCR reads with MiXCR, one entry per CDR3 protein. The table includes some 690,000 distinct CDR3 sequences, roughly three fifths detected once. The TCR comes from a girl aged 2 to 9 with multiple sclerosis. The chain carries TRBV25-1 and TRBJ2-1; TRBD2 matches 10 bases. The sequenced material came from blood. The CDR3 DNA follows: TGTGCCAGCAGTGAAGTGATAGCGGGGGGAGAGCAGTTCTTC. Its translation is CASSEVIAGGEQFF.